The 28 T cell receptor beta chains in this list originate from one sample, sequenced in a study of T cell changes during pregnancy in multiple sclerosis. TCRdb's table, derived via immunoSEQ multiplex PCR, lists solely in-frame clones and lacks some. The table includes some 140,000 clones, around 97% detected once. The material sequenced was peripheral blood, taken after pregnancy. The receptors derive from a female donor with multiple sclerosis, enrolled in a pregnancy study.

The V call is TRBV7-9, the J call TRBJ2-5, with 8 nucleotides matching TRBD1. The CDR3 is made up of 13 amino acids. V shed 5 bases, J shed 4 bases, and the junction held 3 bases outside the gene matches. In germline, CDR1 is SEHNR, CDR2 FQNEAQ (reference sequence). CDR3 sequence (DNA): TGTGCCAGCAGCCCCAGGGGGCGAGAGACCCAGTACTTC. This translates into CASSPRGRETQYF.

This chain joins TRBV27 and TRBJ2-7, with 10 bases matching TRBD2. This CDR3 has 13 residues. Per germline, CDR1 MNHEY and CDR2 SMNVEV (reference sequence). V was clipped by 5 bases and J by 7 bases; unmatched bases: 5. The CDR3 DNA reads TGTGCCAGCAGTCCCTTGGGACTAGCGGAGCAGTACTTC. It encodes CASSPLGLAEQYF.

The chain couples TRBV4-3 to TRBJ1-4; 7 nucleotides line up with TRBD1. V gave up 4 bases and J gave up 5 bases; unmatched junction bases: 10. Germline-derived CDR1 and CDR2 are LGHNA and YSLEER. The CDR3 consists of 16 residues. The CDR3 spells CASSPGQGGANEKLFF. The CDR3 DNA sequence: TGCGCCAGCAGCCCGGGGCAGGGGGGCGCAAATGAAAAACTGTTTTTT.

The CDR3 bases are TGTGCCAGCAGTTTAGTGGCATCAGGGGCTGAAGCTTTCTTT. This translates into CASSLVASGAEAFF. The J gene is TRBJ1-1, the V gene TRBV28; TRBD1 is a possible D gene (6 bases). Trimming took 2 bases from V and 6 from J, leaving 13 bases between them. The CDR3 sequence is 14 residues long. Germline V CDR1 and CDR2: MDHEN, SYDVKM.

This chain joins TRBV27 and TRBJ2-1, with 8 bases aligning to TRBD2. This CDR3 is 15 amino acids long. Per the germline V gene, CDR1 is MNHEY and CDR2 is SMNVEV (reference sequence). With V trimmed by 3 bases and J by 9 bases, 10 bases remained unmatched. In DNA, the CDR3 is TGTGCCAGCAGTTTGGCCAGCGGGAGTGGGGGTGAGCAGTTCTTC. It specifies CASSLASGSGGEQFF.

The chain has TRBV5-1 and TRBJ1-2; possible D gene TRBD1, 5 bases. V was clipped by 0 bases and J by 6 bases, with 15 bases between them. This CDR3 has 15 amino acids. Germline values: CDR1 SGHRS, CDR2 YFSETQ. CDR3 loop: CASSLGSAQAHGYTF. The DNA for the CDR3 is TGCGCCAGCAGCTTGGGATCTGCACAGGCCCATGGCTACACCTTC.

J is TRBJ2-7 and V is TRBV2; possibly TRBD2 for D (5 bases). V lost 6 bases and J 9 bases, leaving 12 bases between the germline ends. The CDR3 extends over 11 amino acids. In germline, CDR1 is SNHLY, CDR2 FYNNEI. The CDR3 DNA is TGTGCCAGCAGCGCTTGGGGAGTGCAGTACTTC. Amino acids: CASSAWGVQYF.

V gene TRBV19 combines with J gene TRBJ2-6; tentatively, D is TRBD1 (7 bases). V dropped 4 bases and J dropped 2 bases, with 15 bases sitting between them. The CDR3 is made up of 17 amino acids. Germline-derived CDR1 and CDR2 are LNHDA and SQIVND (reference sequence). The CDR3 coding sequence is TGTGCCAGTAGTACCGCGGGGACAGCGGCTGGGGCCAACGTCCTGACTTTC. It encodes CASSTAGTAAGANVLTF.

The rearrangement links TRBV6-5 to TRBJ2-1; 11 bases map to TRBD2. V was clipped by 5 bases and J by 5 bases; unmatched bases: 5. CDR1 and CDR2 from the germline V gene are MNHEY and SVGAGI. The CDR3 has 15 amino acids. The CDR3 nucleotides read TGTGCCAGCAGTCCCCGGGGACTAGCGGACAATGAGCAGTTCTTC. Protein product: CASSPRGLADNEQFF.

The chain couples TRBV19 to TRBJ1-2, with a possible D match to TRBD1 (5 bases). CDR3 length equals 12 residues. Trimming took off 5 bases at V and 6 bases at J, with 10 bases between the two ends. Looked up from germline, CDR1 is LNHDA and CDR2 is SQIVND (reference sequence). In DNA, the CDR3 is TGTGCCAGTAGTCTTCAGGGTGATGGCTACACCTTC. Translated: CASSLQGDGYTF.

The chain links TRBV6-1 to TRBJ2-3; TRBD1 matches at 8 bases. This CDR3 contains 14 residues. Looked up from germline, CDR1 is MNHNS and CDR2 is SASEGT. With 9 bases clipped from V and 3 bases from J, the junction kept 8 bases outside the gene matches. The CDR3 loop reads CASKSGGVTDTQYF. CDR3 nucleotide sequence: TGTGCCAGTAAATCAGGGGGCGTAACAGATACGCAGTATTTT.

The chain recombines TRBV4-1 with TRBJ2-1; 9 bases align to TRBD1. The CDR3 is 20 amino acids. V was clipped by 2 bases and J by 2 bases; unmatched bases: 16. Germline-derived CDR1 and CDR2 are MGHRA and YSYEKL. The CDR3 sequence: CASSQQGRQGVFLTYNEQFF. As DNA, the CDR3 is TGCGCCAGCAGCCAACAGGGACGACAGGGGGTTTTCCTAACCTACAATGAGCAGTTCTTC.

This chain uses TRBV27 with TRBJ2-7; a possible D gene is TRBD2 (7 bases). CDR3 length: 14 amino acids. Germline CDR1 MNHEY, CDR2 SMNVEV (reference sequence). Trimming cost V 5 bases and J 6 bases, with 17 bases left between them. The CDR3 coding sequence is TGTGCCAGCAGTAGGGGGGGGGTTACGGGCGAGCAGTACTTC. This sequence encodes CASSRGGVTGEQYF.

This chain links TRBV7-9 with TRBJ2-7; TRBD1 agrees at 8 bases. This CDR3 contains 14 residues. From germline, CDR1 is SEHNR and CDR2 FQNEAQ (reference sequence). The V gene end was trimmed by 5 bases and the J gene end by 2 bases; junction bases not matched to a gene: 5. For the CDR3, the DNA is TGTGCCAGCAGCCCGGACAGGGTTCCCTACGAGCAGTACTTC. Its protein product is CASSPDRVPYEQYF.

J is TRBJ1-3 and V is TRBV19; the D is unclear. The germline V gene encodes CDR1 LNHDA and CDR2 SQIVND (reference sequence). The CDR3 covers 14 residues. V was trimmed by 5 bases and J by 4 bases, leaving 12 bases between them. The CDR3 coding sequence is TGTGCCAGTAGTCCGAGTCCGGAGGGAAACACCATATATTTT. This encodes CASSPSPEGNTIYF.

This clone was seen just once. V and J are TRBV29-1 and TRBJ2-7, with TRBD2 matching 9 bases. The V gene end was trimmed by 6 bases and the J gene end by 3 bases; junction bases not matched to a gene: 12. CDR1 and CDR2 (germline): SQVTM, ANQGSEA. This CDR3 contains 15 residues. The CDR3 DNA reads TGCAGCGTGAAAAAAGGGGTTAGCGGGAGCTACGAGCAGTACTTC. This translates into CSVKKGVSGSYEQYF.

CDR3 DNA: TGCAGCGTCCGGGACAGGGGACGCACCGGGGAGCTGTTTTTT. This sequence encodes CSVRDRGRTGELFF. The chain has TRBV29-1 and TRBJ2-2; TRBD1 matches at 10 bases. J gave up 4 bases and V 6 bases, and 5 bases lay outside the gene matches. Germline V gene lookup returns CDR1 SQVTM and CDR2 ANQGSEA. This CDR3 is built from 14 residues.

The gene calls are TRBV14 and TRBJ2-7; D gene uncertain. The V end was cut by 4 bases, the J end by 3 bases, with 10 bases between. This CDR3 is 13 amino acids long. Germline values: CDR1 SGHDN, CDR2 FVKESK. CDR3 amino acids: CASSRALLYEQYF. CDR3 coding DNA: TGTGCCAGCAGCCGGGCGCTCCTCTACGAGCAGTACTTC.

In the case of this clone: At the DNA level, this CDR3 is encoded by other sequences in the same sample as well. The rearrangement uses TRBV27 and TRBJ2-1, with 12 nucleotides matching TRBD2. This CDR3 spans 15 amino acids. Germline assignment: CDR1 MNHEY and CDR2 SMNVEV (reference sequence). The junction had 1 base not matched to a gene; V was cut back by 5 bases and J by 2 bases. The CDR3 region is CASSLAGGPYNEQFF. CDR3 sequence (DNA): TGTGCCAGCAGTCTAGCGGGAGGGCCCTACAATGAGCAGTTCTTC.

This clone has a single count. The chain joins TRBV19 to TRBJ1-5; D perhaps matches TRBD1 (6 bases). Per the germline V gene, CDR1 is LNHDA and CDR2 is SQIVND (reference sequence). V was pared by 0 bases and J by 3 bases, with 27 bases between. The CDR3 extends over 21 amino acids. CDR3 nucleotide sequence: TGTGCCAGTAGTATAGAACAAGGGACATCGGGGGGTACTAAGGTCAATCAGCCCCAGCATTTT. Translating it yields CASSIEQGTSGGTKVNQPQHF.

This chain connects TRBV5-1 to TRBJ2-6; the match to TRBD1 covers 11 bases. The CDR3 totals 17 residues. The germline gives CDR1 SGHRS, CDR2 YFSETQ. The ends lost 7 bases at V and 5 bases at J; junction bases unmatched: 11. The CDR3 DNA sequence: TGCGCCAGCTCCGCCCGGACAGGGGGCGATAGGGCCAACGTCCTGACTTTC. It encodes CASSARTGGDRANVLTF. Variable domain in full (rest from reference TRBV5-1 and TRBJ2-6): KAGVTQTPRYLIKTRGQQVTLSCSPISGHRSVSWYQQTPGQGLQFLFEYFSETQRNKGNFPGRFSGRQFSNSRSEMNVSTLELGDSALYLCASSARTGGDRANVLTFGAGSRLTVL.

The chain has TRBV11-2 and TRBJ2-1; 9 bases are shared with TRBD2. Germline loops: CDR1 SGHAT, CDR2 FQNNGV. The CDR3 spans 15 residues. The ends lost 5 bases at V and 9 bases at J; junction bases unmatched: 11. As DNA, the CDR3 is TGTGCCAGCAGCCCTCCCGGCGGGGGGGAGGGTGAGCAGTTCTTC. The encoded protein is CASSPPGGGEGEQFF.

V and J are TRBV9 and TRBJ2-5; 7 bases align to TRBD2. Unmatched junction bases numbered 6, after V lost 3 bases and J lost 4 bases. The CDR3 spans 14 residues. Germline values: CDR1 SGDLS, CDR2 YYNGEE. The CDR3, as DNA: TGTGCCAGCAGCGCCTGGACTAGATCAGAGACCCAGTACTTC. Protein: CASSAWTRSETQYF.

This clone was counted a single time. The V and J genes are TRBV29-1 and TRBJ2-7, with 7 bases lining up with TRBD1. The V and J ends lost 7 bases and 6 bases, in that order; junction bases with no gene match: 9. The CDR3 totals 12 residues. Germline V gene data show CDR1 as SQVTM and CDR2 as ANQGSEA. The CDR3 bases are TGCAGCGCAGGGACAGTCCTAAGCGAGCAGTACTTC. Its translation: CSAGTVLSEQYF.

In this sample, this clone turned up once. The chain is built from TRBV7-6 and TRBJ2-7; TRBD1 aligns across 8 bases. The CDR3 totals 15 residues. Trimming removed 1 base from V and 7 bases from J; junction bases left unmatched: 9. In germline, CDR1 is SGHVS, CDR2 FNYEAQ. The CDR3 spells CASSLEGTGSGEQYF. In DNA, the CDR3 is TGTGCCAGCAGCTTAGAAGGGACAGGTTCGGGAGAGCAGTACTTC.

This chain links TRBV7-8 with TRBJ2-2; 8 bases match TRBD2. The germline V gene encodes CDR1 SGHVS and CDR2 FQNEAQ. The CDR3 length is 16 residues. The ends lost 1 base at V and 7 bases at J; junction bases unmatched: 8. DNA for the CDR3: TGTGCCAGCAGCTTAGAAGCGGGAGTGGGTGTCGGGGAGCTGTTTTTT. It specifies CASSLEAGVGVGELFF.

This sequence joins TRBV28 and TRBJ1-5; perhaps TRBD1 as D (5 bases). V was clipped by 5 bases and J by 0 bases, with 8 bases between them. This CDR3 is 14 amino acids long. CDR1 and CDR2 from the germline V gene are MDHEN and SYDVKM. The CDR3 coding sequence is TGTGCCAGCAGTGACAGTCTTAGCAATCAGCCCCAGCATTTT. This translates into CASSDSLSNQPQHF.

The chain couples TRBV7-2 to TRBJ2-1; a possible D gene is TRBD2 (5 bases). There are 16 residues in the CDR3. The V end lost 5 bases, the J end lost 6 bases, and 20 bases lay between the germline ends. The germline V gene encodes CDR1 SGHTA and CDR2 FQGNSA. The CDR3 loop reads CASSRASVRERNEQFF. The CDR3 DNA reads as TGTGCCAGCAGCCGCGCGTCGGTTAGGGAGCGCAATGAGCAGTTCTTC.